This is a list of T cell receptor beta chains from one sample in a study of long-term antiretroviral therapy in people with HIV. Here immunoSEQ multiplex PCR was the method, and the copy in TCRdb shows in-frame clones only, minus some. The data show some 28,000 clones, just under 95% seen once. The sample consisted of unsorted PBMCs, taken 5.3 years after starting antiretroviral therapy. The receptor set was obtained from a man in his fifties or sixties with HIV. Each CDR3 is given with its conserved first and last residue. A D gene is named only where the DNA matches it firmly. Not every row has a clone size; where given, it reads once, few, many or a size class.

>TRBV5-6|.|TRBJ1-3|.
CASSLGQYRGNTIYF
TGTGCCAGCAGCTTGGGACAGTATCGAGGAAACACCATATATTTT
>TRBV5-4|.|TRBJ1-4|.
CASSFIGSGVVNEKLFF
TGTGCCAGCAGCTTCATCGGATCAGGAGTCGTTAATGAAAAACTGTTTTTT
>TRBV6-6|.|TRBJ1-5|.
CASSFPSTGNGQPQHF
TGTGCCAGCAGTTTCCCTAGCACTGGGAACGGTCAGCCCCAGCATTTT
>TRBV6-6|.|TRBJ1-2|TRBD1
CASTRTGEGYTF
TGTGCCAGCACCCGGACAGGGGAGGGCTACACCTTC
>TRBV2|.|TRBJ2-1|TRBD2
CAGLAGGYNEQFF
TGTGCCGGATTAGCGGGGGGATACAATGAGCAGTTCTTC
>TRBV28|.|TRBJ2-5|.
CASSFGSGTGQETQYF
TGTGCCAGCAGTTTTGGGTCGGGAACCGGGCAAGAGACCCAGTACTTC
>TRBV7-9|once|TRBJ1-1|.
CASSLVIRGRVRNTEAFF
TGTGCCAGCAGCTTAGTAATCAGGGGTCGAGTACGGAACACTGAAGCTTTCTTT
>TRBV29-1|once|TRBJ1-1|.
CSVSDTKNTEAFF
TGCAGCGTCTCGGACACCAAGAACACTGAAGCTTTCTTT
>TRBV5-4|.|TRBJ2-1|TRBD1
CASSLQGIDEQFF
TGTGCCAGCAGTTTACAGGGGATCGATGAGCAGTTCTTC
>TRBV21-1|.|TRBJ1-1|.
CASSKIADRWDMNTEAFF
TGTGCCAGCAGCAAAATTGCGGACAGGTGGGACATGAACACTGAAGCTTTCTTT
>TRBV28|few|TRBJ2-7|TRBD1
CASSRQGPSYEQYF
TGTGCCAGCAGTCGACAGGGGCCATCCTACGAGCAGTACTTC
>TRBV6-5|.|TRBJ2-1|.
CASSHRTGSYNEQFF
TGTGCCAGCAGCCACCGGACGGGCTCCTACAATGAGCAGTTCTTC
>TRBV4-3|.|TRBJ2-6|.
CASSQVGGSGANVLTF
TGCGCCAGCAGCCAAGTGGGGGGTTCTGGGGCCAACGTCCTGACTTTC
>TRBV11-3|.|TRBJ2-7|.
CASSLGRRYEQYF
TGTGCCAGCAGCTTAGGTCGGCGCTACGAGCAGTACTTC
>TRBV19|.|TRBJ2-3|.
CASSIRVRGADTQYF
TGTGCCAGTAGTATCCGAGTAAGGGGCGCAGATACGCAGTATTTT
>TRBV10-2|.|TRBJ1-6|.
CASTEGGSYNSPLHF
TGCGCCAGCACCGAGGGGGGGTCCTATAATTCACCCCTCCACTTT
>TRBV9|.|TRBJ2-3|TRBD2
CASSVVLAGGTDTQYF
TGTGCCAGCAGCGTAGTTCTAGCGGGGGGCACAGATACGCAGTATTTT
>TRBV9|once|TRBJ2-1|.
CASSVVSGNEQFF
TGTGCCAGCAGCGTAGTATCGGGAAATGAGCAGTTCTTC
>TRBV2|.|TRBJ2-6|.
CASSERETGANVLTF
TGTGCCAGCAGTGAACGGGAAACTGGGGCCAACGTCCTGACTTTC
>TRBV9|.|TRBJ2-7|.
CASSAQGKWDEQYF
TGTGCCAGCAGCGCCCAGGGGAAGTGGGACGAGCAGTACTTC
>TRBV6-5|.|TRBJ2-1|.
CASSLLGVGYNEQFF
TGTGCCAGCAGCCTGCTGGGGGTCGGTTACAATGAGCAGTTCTTC
>TRBV27|.|TRBJ2-1|.
CASSLSNDNEQFF
TGTGCCAGCAGTTTGTCGAATGACAATGAGCAGTTCTTC
>TRBV11-2|.|TRBJ2-3|.
CASSRDSTDTQYF
TGTGCCAGCAGCAGGGACAGCACAGATACGCAGTATTTT
>TRBV6-5|.|TRBJ2-7|.
CASSLGTSYEQYF
TGTGCCAGCAGTTTGGGCACTTCCTACGAGCAGTACTTC
>TRBV7-9|.|TRBJ1-1|.
CASSSPTGNTEAFF
TGTGCCAGCAGCTCCCCGACAGGAAACACTGAAGCTTTCTTT
>TRBV30|.|TRBJ2-7|.
CAWGQRPYEQYF
TGTGCCTGGGGACAGCGTCCCTACGAGCAGTACTTC
>TRBV18|.|TRBJ2-7|.
CASSPVPGGGAGEQYF
TGTGCCAGCTCACCCGTCCCGGGCGGGGGCGCGGGGGAGCAGTACTTC
>TRBV5-1|.|TRBJ2-2|.
CASSLEQGNTGELFF
TGCGCCAGCAGCTTGGAACAGGGGAACACCGGGGAGCTGTTTTTT
>TRBV25-1|.|TRBJ2-7|.
CASSGGGSLGLEQYF
TGTGCCAGCAGTGGTGGGGGGAGTCTGGGTCTCGAGCAGTACTTC
>TRBV4-1|.|TRBJ2-2|.
CASSQESREYTGELFF
TGCGCCAGCAGCCAAGAATCCAGGGAATACACCGGGGAGCTGTTTTTT
>TRBV13|.|TRBJ2-3|TRBD2
CASSLSRTSQGTDTQYF
TGTGCCAGCAGCTTAAGCCGGACTAGTCAAGGTACAGATACGCAGTATTTT
>TRBV19|.|TRBJ2-3|TRBD1
CASAPGQGATDTQYF
TGTGCCAGTGCCCCCGGACAGGGTGCCACAGATACGCAGTATTTT
>TRBV5-1|.|TRBJ1-6|TRBD1
CASSARTGEGSPLHF
TGCGCCAGCAGCGCACGGACAGGGGAAGGCTCACCCCTCCACTTT
>TRBV19|.|TRBJ1-5|TRBD1
CASSKGQGYQPQHF
TGTGCCAGTAGTAAAGGACAGGGATATCAGCCCCAGCATTTT
>TRBV5-6|.|TRBJ1-6|TRBD1
CASSETGGNSPLHF
TGTGCCAGCAGCGAGACAGGGGGTAATTCACCCCTCCACTTT
>TRBV6-5|.|TRBJ2-7|TRBD2
CASGWTSGVGGQYF
TGTGCCAGCGGTTGGACTAGCGGGGTAGGAGGGCAGTACTTC
>TRBV30|.|TRBJ1-3|TRBD1
CAWSRDSGAGNTIYF
TGTGCCTGGAGTCGGGACAGTGGGGCTGGAAACACCATATATTTT
>TRBV18|.|TRBJ1-6|TRBD1
CASSPGTGGSPLHF
TGTGCCAGCTCACCCGGGACAGGGGGTTCACCCCTCCACTTT
>TRBV28|.|TRBJ1-6|.
CASSLFRDSPLHF
TGTGCCAGCAGTTTATTTAGGGATTCACCCCTCCACTTT
>TRBV5-1|.|TRBJ2-3|TRBD2
CASSLDSRGADTQYF
TGCGCCAGCAGCTTGGATTCGCGGGGGGCAGATACGCAGTATTTT
>TRBV7-2|.|TRBJ1-4|.
CASSPQHSKELFF
TGTGCCAGCAGCCCCCAACACTCGAAGGAACTGTTTTTT
>TRBV27|.|TRBJ2-6|.
CASKDQGRVAGANVLTF
TGTGCCAGCAAGGATCAGGGTAGGGTTGCTGGGGCCAACGTCCTGACTTTC
>TRBV2|.|TRBJ1-1|.
CASSPRVLGTEAFF
TGTGCCAGCAGTCCGAGGGTATTGGGCACTGAAGCTTTCTTT
>TRBV13|.|TRBJ2-1|.
CASSLRNNEQFF
TGTGCCAGCAGCTTGAGGAACAATGAGCAGTTCTTC
>TRBV19|once|TRBJ1-5|TRBD1
CASSPEGAQGRPQHF
TGTGCCAGTAGTCCCGAGGGGGCGCAAGGTCGGCCCCAGCATTTT
>TRBV11-2|.|TRBJ2-4|TRBD2
CASSLGLAGAIAKNIQYF
TGTGCCAGCAGCTTGGGACTAGCGGGGGCGATAGCCAAAAACATTCAGTACTTC
>TRBV6-6|.|TRBJ2-3|.
CASSYTSTDTQYF
TGTGCCAGCAGTTACACAAGCACAGATACGCAGTATTTT
>TRBV6-1|.|TRBJ1-2|.
CASTREPGPGYGYTF
TGTGCCAGCACTAGAGAGCCGGGCCCCGGGTATGGCTACACCTTC
>TRBV4-1|.|TRBJ2-1|.
CASSQTGTIGNEQFF
TGCGCCAGCAGCCAAACCGGGACAATCGGCAATGAGCAGTTCTTC
>TRBV5-4|.|TRBJ1-1|TRBD1
CASSWGTGSNTEAFF
TGTGCCAGCAGCTGGGGGACAGGGTCAAACACTGAAGCTTTCTTT
>TRBV18|.|TRBJ1-1|TRBD1
CASSEGQGGFTEAFF
TGTGCCAGCTCCGAGGGACAGGGGGGATTCACTGAAGCTTTCTTT
>TRBV7-9|.|TRBJ1-5|.
CASSLGDLSNQPQHF
TGTGCCAGCAGCTTAGGGGACTTAAGCAATCAGCCCCAGCATTTT
>TRBV30|.|TRBJ2-5|TRBD1
CAWSPGTGLETQYF
TGTGCCTGGAGTCCCGGGACAGGGCTGGAGACCCAGTACTTC
>TRBV2|.|TRBJ1-5|.
CASSGSASQPQHF
TGTGCCAGCAGTGGGTCAGCCAGTCAGCCCCAGCATTTT
>TRBV10-3|.|TRBJ2-6|.
CAIPYRPSGANVLTF
TGTGCCATCCCGTACAGACCCTCTGGGGCCAACGTCCTGACTTTC
>TRBV4-1|.|TRBJ1-3|.
CASSQESGAGNTIYF
TGCGCCAGCAGCCAAGAGTCAGGGGCTGGAAACACCATATATTTT
>TRBV6-1|.|TRBJ1-3|TRBD1
CASSRDSSGNTIYF
TGTGCCAGCAGCAGGGACAGCTCTGGAAACACCATATATTTT